Listed below are T cell receptor beta chains from one sample, sequenced in a study of T cells in Graves' hyperthyroidism and ophthalmopathy. TCRdb fed the multiplex PCR reads into MiXCR, producing one record per CDR3 protein. The profile shows 700,000 to 850,000 distinct CDR3 sequences, about a third of them singletons. The sample comprised blood. These receptors all come from a middle-aged woman with Graves' hyperthyroidism. The conserved cysteine and the conserved F or W are not part of the CDR3 here.

v_gene,CDR3aa
TRBV7-2,ASSGTLGAKNIQY
TRBV19,AVRQGPGNTIY
TRBV11-2,ASSGVDSSGYGYT
TRBV19,ASSMRSGTEAF
TRBV7-2,ASSVEGTGASSYEQY
TRBV7-9,ASSHANYEQY
TRBV19,ASSITTGDYEQY
TRBV10-3,AEEGGTLGEQY
TRBV5-5,ASSLAFAINGNTIY
TRBV7-9,ASSHQTGGVRQPQH
TRBV6-5,ASSYSSGQPGNTIY
TRBV30,AWSVGNGFGYT
TRBV9,ASSVSGGVNTEAF
TRBV10-3,ATETGTSGYEQY
TRBV7-2,ASSADRAGANVLT
TRBV7-9,ATSTISYNEQF
TRBV2,ASRAGLSSNQPQH
TRBV10-3,ASSDRDRTYEQY
TRBV6-2/TRBV6-3,ASVGRAGNQPQH
TRBV12-3/TRBV12-4,ASSRMSGYEQY
TRBV6-5,ASRSTGNQPQH
TRBV7-2,ASSSYRGL
TRBV5-4,ATIPRGGDTEAF
TRBV28,ASMLQSVEGEKLF
TRBV6-5,ASTTLGTGSEQY
TRBV9,ASSSPDTTNEKLF
TRBV7-9,ASSPRGTGGNQPQH
TRBV24-1,ATSGRFYNEQF
TRBV10-3,AIKLDRVNTEAF
TRBV7-2,ASSLRVQGTQPQH
TRBV4-3,ASSPRHVANYGYT
TRBV4-3,ASSQERGPNYGYT
TRBV7-9,ASSDNNQPQH
TRBV11-2,ASSSSGQGGNEQY
TRBV12-3/TRBV12-4,ASSLGIVGPQPQH
TRBV5-1,ASSLGGSGELF
TRBV11-1,ASKQGSYNSPLH
TRBV4-3,ASSQVAEKNQPQH
TRBV5-1,ASSLGDHGELF
TRBV13,ASSFRTGGFSSEAF
TRBV10-3,ATTSGRAETQY
TRBV7-2,ANSLDPAGYNEQF
TRBV19,ASSGQGREGTEAF
TRBV7-2,ASSPTQGANGYT
TRBV7-9,ASSGLQYEQY
TRBV4-3,ASRHSSTTNEKLF
TRBV15,ATSRDLWGYT
TRBV7-9,ASSLPGPRGYT
TRBV7-2,ASSRTDRETQY
TRBV2,ASSDWTGLNEQF
TRBV4-3,ASSQGLQGVGLGSPLH
TRBV5-1,ASSSAGQGSCF
TRBV20-1,SATVPTGVAYEQY
TRBV12-3/TRBV12-4,ASGKPVMNTEAF
TRBV27,ASSLSIGRSEAF